This T cell receptor (beta chain) was sequenced in a study of blood T cell repertoires in COVID-19. In the study overall: Spain, Italy and the United States supplied samples that represented acute and convalescent COVID-19. T cells, B-cell-depleted T cells, or PBMCs provided the cDNA or gDNA that served as material.

In the original analysis: The assay estimated nucleated cells by amplifying reference gene primers. The protocol was immunoSEQ multiplex PCR, while the TCRdb copy is restricted to in-frame clones and leaves out a portion. That table gives V, J and clone size, and the DNA gave D and trimming. The table has 200,000 to 250,000 clones, 88% seen once. Germline loops: CDR1 SEHNR, CDR2 FQNEAQ (reference sequence). Trimming left V 5 bases short and J 2 bases short, with 10 bases between. There are 13 residues in the CDR3. Enrollees, roughly 18 to 95 years old, lived in some 24 US areas. The source is a woman between 25 and 40 years old who had been exposed to COVID-19. This chain links TRBV7-9 with TRBJ2-7; D ambiguous. The sequenced sample consisted of PBMCs or T cells enriched from blood (not recorded which). The CDR3 spells CASSLDCTYEQYF. The CDR3 nucleotides read TGTGCCAGCAGCCTTGACTGTACCTACGAGCAGTACTTC.